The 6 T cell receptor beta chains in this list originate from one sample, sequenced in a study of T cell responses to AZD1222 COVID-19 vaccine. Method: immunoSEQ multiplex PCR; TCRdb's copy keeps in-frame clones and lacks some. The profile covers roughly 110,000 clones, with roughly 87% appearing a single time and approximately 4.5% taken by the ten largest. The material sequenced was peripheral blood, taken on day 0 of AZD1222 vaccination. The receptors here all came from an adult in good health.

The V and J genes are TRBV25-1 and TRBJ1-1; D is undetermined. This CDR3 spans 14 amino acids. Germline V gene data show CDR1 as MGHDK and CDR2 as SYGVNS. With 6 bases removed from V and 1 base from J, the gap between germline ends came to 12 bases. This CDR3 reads CASSHSNWNTEAFF. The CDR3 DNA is TGTGCCAGCAGCCACAGTAATTGGAACACTGAAGCTTTCTTT.

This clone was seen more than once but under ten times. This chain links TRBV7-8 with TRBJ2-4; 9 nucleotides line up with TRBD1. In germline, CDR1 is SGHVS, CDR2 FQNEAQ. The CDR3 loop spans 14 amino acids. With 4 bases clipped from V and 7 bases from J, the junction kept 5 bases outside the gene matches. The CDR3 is CASSSRDRVNIQYF. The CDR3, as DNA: TGTGCCAGCAGCTCCCGGGACAGGGTTAACATTCAGTACTTC.

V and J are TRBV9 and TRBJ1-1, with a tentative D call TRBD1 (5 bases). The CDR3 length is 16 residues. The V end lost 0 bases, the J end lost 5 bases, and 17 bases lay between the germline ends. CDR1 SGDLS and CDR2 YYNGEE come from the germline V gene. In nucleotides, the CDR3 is TGTGCCAGCAGCGTAGGTCAGCCGGCGAGGGGAACTGAAGCTTTCTTT. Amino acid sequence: CASSVGQPARGTEAFF.

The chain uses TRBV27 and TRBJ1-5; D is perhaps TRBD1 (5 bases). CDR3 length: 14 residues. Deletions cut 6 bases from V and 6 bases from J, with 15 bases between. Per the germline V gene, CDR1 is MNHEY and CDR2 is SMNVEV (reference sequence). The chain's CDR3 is CASSPVWGRQPQHF. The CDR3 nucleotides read TGTGCCAGCAGCCCCGTATGGGGACGTCAGCCCCAGCATTTT.

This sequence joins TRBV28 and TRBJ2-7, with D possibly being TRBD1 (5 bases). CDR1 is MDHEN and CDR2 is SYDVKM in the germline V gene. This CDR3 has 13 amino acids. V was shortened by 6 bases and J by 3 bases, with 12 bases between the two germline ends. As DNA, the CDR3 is TGTGCCAGCAGCCCCGACAGATACTACGAGCAGTACTTC. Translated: CASSPDRYYEQYF.

The CDR3 DNA is TGTGCCAGCAGCTCACAGGGCCAGGGGACTGAAGCTTTCTTT. This translates into CASSSQGQGTEAFF. The rearrangement links TRBV7-2 to TRBJ1-1; possible D gene TRBD1, 6 bases. Germline CDR1 and CDR2: SGHTA and FQGNSA. The CDR3 covers 14 residues. V dropped 4 bases and J dropped 5 bases, with 14 bases sitting between them.